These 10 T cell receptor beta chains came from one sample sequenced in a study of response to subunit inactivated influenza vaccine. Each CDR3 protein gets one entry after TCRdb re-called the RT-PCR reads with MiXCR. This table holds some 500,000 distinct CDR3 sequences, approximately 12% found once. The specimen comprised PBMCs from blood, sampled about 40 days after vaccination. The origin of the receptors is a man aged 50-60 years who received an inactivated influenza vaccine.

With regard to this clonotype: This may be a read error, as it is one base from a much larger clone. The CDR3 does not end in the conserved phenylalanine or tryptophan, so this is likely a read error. The CDR3 DNA reads TGCAGCGTTGTCGGTAGCGGCAAACCGTCCTACGAGCAGTACCTC. Its translation: CSVVGSGKPSYEQYL. The V call is TRBV29-1, the J call TRBJ2-7, with a weak D call TRBD2 (6 bases). The V end was cut by 4 bases, the J end by 1 base, with 17 bases between. Germline V gene sequence: CDR1 SQVTM, CDR2 ANQGSEA. The CDR3 has 15 residues.

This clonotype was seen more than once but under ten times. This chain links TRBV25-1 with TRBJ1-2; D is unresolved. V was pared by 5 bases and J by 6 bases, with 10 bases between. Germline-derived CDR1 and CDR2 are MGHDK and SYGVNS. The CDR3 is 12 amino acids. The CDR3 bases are TGTGCCAGCAGTACGAGTGCCCATGGCTACACCTTC. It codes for CASSTSAHGYTF.

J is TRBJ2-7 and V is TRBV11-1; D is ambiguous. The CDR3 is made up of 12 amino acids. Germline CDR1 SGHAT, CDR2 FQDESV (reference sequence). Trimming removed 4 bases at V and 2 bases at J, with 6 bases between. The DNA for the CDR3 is TGTGCCAGCAGCTACACCACCTACGAGCAGTACTTC. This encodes CASSYTTYEQYF.

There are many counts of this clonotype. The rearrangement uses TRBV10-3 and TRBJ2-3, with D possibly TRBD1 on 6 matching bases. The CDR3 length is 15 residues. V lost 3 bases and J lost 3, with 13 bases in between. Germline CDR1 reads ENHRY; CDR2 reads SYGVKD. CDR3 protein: CAISESQGRTDTQYF. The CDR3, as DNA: TGTGCCATCAGTGAATCCCAGGGGCGGACAGATACGCAGTATTTT.

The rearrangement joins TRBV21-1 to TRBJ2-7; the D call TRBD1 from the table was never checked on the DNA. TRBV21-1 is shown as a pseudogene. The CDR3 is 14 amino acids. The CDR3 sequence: CASSIRGSSYEQYF. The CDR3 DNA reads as TGTGCCAGCAGCATCAGGGGAAGTTCCTACGAGCAGTACTTC.

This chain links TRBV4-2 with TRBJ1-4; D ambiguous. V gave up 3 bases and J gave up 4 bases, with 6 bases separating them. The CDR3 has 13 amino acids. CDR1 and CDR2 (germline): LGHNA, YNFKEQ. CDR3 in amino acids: CASSHQINEKLFF. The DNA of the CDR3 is TGTGCCAGCAGCCACCAGATTAATGAAAAACTGTTTTTT.

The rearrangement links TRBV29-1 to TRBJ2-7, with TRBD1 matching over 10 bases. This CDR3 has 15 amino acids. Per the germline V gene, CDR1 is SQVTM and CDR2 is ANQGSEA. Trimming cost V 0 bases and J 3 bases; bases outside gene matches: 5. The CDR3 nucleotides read TGCAGCGTTGAAGACTCGAGGACAGGGGGCTACGAGCAGTACTTC. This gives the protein CSVEDSRTGGYEQYF.

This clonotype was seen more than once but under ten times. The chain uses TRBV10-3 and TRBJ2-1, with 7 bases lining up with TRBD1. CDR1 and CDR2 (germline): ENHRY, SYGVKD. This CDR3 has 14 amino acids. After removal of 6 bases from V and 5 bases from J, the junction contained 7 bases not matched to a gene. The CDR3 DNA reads TGTGCCATCAGGGAATCACAGGGGAACAATGAGCAGTTCTTC. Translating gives CAIRESQGNNEQFF.

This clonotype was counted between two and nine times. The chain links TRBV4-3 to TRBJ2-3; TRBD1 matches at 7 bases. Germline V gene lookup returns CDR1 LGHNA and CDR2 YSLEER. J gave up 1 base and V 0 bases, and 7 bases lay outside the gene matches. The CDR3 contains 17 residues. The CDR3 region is CASSQEYRGQGTDTQYF. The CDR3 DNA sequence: TGCGCCAGCAGCCAAGAATATAGGGGGCAGGGCACAGATACGCAGTATTTT.

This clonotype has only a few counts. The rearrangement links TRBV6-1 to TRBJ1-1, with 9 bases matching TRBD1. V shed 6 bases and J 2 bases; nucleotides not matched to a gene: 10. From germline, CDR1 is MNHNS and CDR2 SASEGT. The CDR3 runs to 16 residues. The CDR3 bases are TGTGCCAGCAGCCGTCCCGGGACAGGGATAAACACTGAAGCTTTCTTT. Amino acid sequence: CASSRPGTGINTEAFF.